Here is one T cell receptor beta chain with its context. The sample belongs to a study of T cell changes during pregnancy in multiple sclerosis. The CDR3 is made up of 14 amino acids. Germline loops: CDR1 MNHEY, CDR2 SMNVEV (reference sequence). V was trimmed by 3 bases and J by 1 base, leaving 7 bases between them. The method was immunoSEQ multiplex PCR; TCRdb's version includes in-frame clones alone and lacks a portion of them. The table shows about 40,000 clones, with roughly nine tenths occurring only once. Sequenced here: CD4+ T cells from peripheral blood mononuclear cells, sampled in the first trimester of pregnancy. The sequence derives from a female donor with multiple sclerosis, enrolled in a pregnancy study. V is TRBV27 and J is TRBJ1-5; D uncertain. The CDR3: CASSLAQSNQPQHF. In nucleotides, the CDR3 is TGTGCCAGCAGTTTGGCTCAAAGCAATCAGCCCCAGCATTTT.